Listed below are T cell receptor beta chains from one sample, sequenced in a study of metastatic and nonmetastatic thyroid tumors. Using MiXCR, TCRdb reanalyzed the PCR reads. The sample lists 53,000 or so clones; about 20% were seen once. The sequenced sample was blood. These receptors came from a female donor with papillary thyroid cancer or a benign thyroid nodule (not recorded which). Some clones in this sample may be carry-over from other donors' samples. CDR3s include the opening cysteine and the closing phenylalanine or tryptophan. The order of the fields is J gene, D gene, CDR3 length, V gene, clone size, CDR3 DNA, CDR3 protein. The D gene is left open where the match is weak. Size is stated for part of the rows, as once, few or many counts, or as a class when the clone is expanded.

j_call: TRBJ2-2; d_call: NA; cdr3_length: 16; v_call: TRBV2; clone_size: NA; cdr3_nt: TGTGCCAGCATCGCCCTGGGGTGCCGTGGCACCGGGGAGCTGTTTTTT; cdr3_aa: CASIALGCRGTGELFF
j_call: TRBJ2-7; d_call: NA; cdr3_length: 14; v_call: TRBV4-1; clone_size: many; cdr3_nt: TGCGCCAGCAGCCAAGCCTACCAATCCTACGAGCAGTACTTC; cdr3_aa: CASSQAYQSYEQYF
j_call: TRBJ1-3; d_call: NA; cdr3_length: 14; v_call: TRBV5-1; clone_size: many; cdr3_nt: TGCGCCAGCAGCTTAGGAGACCCTGGAAACACCATATATTTT; cdr3_aa: CASSLGDPGNTIYF
j_call: TRBJ2-1; d_call: TRBD2; cdr3_length: 14; v_call: TRBV3-1; clone_size: many; cdr3_nt: TGTGCCAGCAGCCACAAGGGCGGGGGTAAGGAGCAGTTCTTC; cdr3_aa: CASSHKGGGKEQFF
j_call: TRBJ1-6; d_call: TRBD1; cdr3_length: 14; v_call: TRBV6-5; clone_size: NA; cdr3_nt: TGTGCCAGCACTTTCATCGGGACAGGGTCACCCCTCCACTTT; cdr3_aa: CASTFIGTGSPLHF
j_call: TRBJ2-1; d_call: NA; cdr3_length: 17; v_call: TRBV28; clone_size: many; cdr3_nt: TGTGCCAGCAGTTCCCCCTGGAAGGCACCCCCCTACAATGAGCAGTTCTTC; cdr3_aa: CASSSPWKAPPYNEQFF
j_call: TRBJ2-7; d_call: NA; cdr3_length: 14; v_call: TRBV30; clone_size: NA; cdr3_nt: TGTGCCTGGAGTGAGGTATCGGGAGTCCATGAGCAGTACTTC; cdr3_aa: CAWSEVSGVHEQYF
j_call: TRBJ2-7; d_call: TRBD2; cdr3_length: 15; v_call: TRBV28; clone_size: large; cdr3_nt: TGTGCCAGCGCTTCCCGGCTAGCGGGAGGCTACGAGCAGTACTTC; cdr3_aa: CASASRLAGGYEQYF
j_call: TRBJ2-2; d_call: TRBD2; cdr3_length: 16; v_call: TRBV11-1; clone_size: many; cdr3_nt: TGTGCCAGCAGCCGACTAGCGATCGCGAACACCGGGGAGCTGTTTTTT; cdr3_aa: CASSRLAIANTGELFF
j_call: TRBJ2-1; d_call: TRBD1; cdr3_length: 17; v_call: TRBV6-2/TRBV6-3; clone_size: NA; cdr3_nt: TGTGCCATCAGTCCAGATGTAAGGGACAGGCGGCTTCGTGAGCAGTTCTTC; cdr3_aa: CAISPDVRDRRLREQFF
j_call: TRBJ1-4; d_call: NA; cdr3_length: 12; v_call: TRBV5-4; clone_size: many; cdr3_nt: TGTGCCAGCAGAGAACCGTCCGGGACCGAGCTTTTT; cdr3_aa: CASREPSGTELF
j_call: TRBJ2-7; d_call: NA; cdr3_length: 16; v_call: TRBV6-1; clone_size: NA; cdr3_nt: TGTGCCAGCAGTGGATGGGGGGAGAAAGGGATGTACGAGCAGTACTTC; cdr3_aa: CASSGWGEKGMYEQYF
j_call: TRBJ1-2; d_call: NA; cdr3_length: 14; v_call: TRBV18; clone_size: many; cdr3_nt: TGTGCCAGCTCCCCCGACGGGGGAAACTATGGCTACACCTTC; cdr3_aa: CASSPDGGNYGYTF
j_call: TRBJ1-1; d_call: NA; cdr3_length: 14; v_call: TRBV10-2; clone_size: NA; cdr3_nt: TGCGCCAGCAGTGAGGGTCTCATGAACACTGACGCTTTCTTT; cdr3_aa: CASSEGLMNTDAFF
j_call: TRBJ1-1; d_call: TRBD1; cdr3_length: 13; v_call: TRBV5-5; clone_size: many; cdr3_nt: TGTGCCAGCAGCATGACAGGGGTCACTGAAGCTTTCTTT; cdr3_aa: CASSMTGVTEAFF
j_call: TRBJ2-3; d_call: TRBD2; cdr3_length: 16; v_call: TRBV3-1; clone_size: many; cdr3_nt: TGTGCCAGCAGCCAAGACCGACTAGCGGGAGAGGATACGCAGTATTTT; cdr3_aa: CASSQDRLAGEDTQYF
j_call: TRBJ2-3; d_call: TRBD1; cdr3_length: 17; v_call: TRBV20-1; clone_size: NA; cdr3_nt: TGCAGTGCTATAGATCCTTCCGGACAGGGGGTCACAGATACGCAGTATTTT; cdr3_aa: CSAIDPSGQGVTDTQYF
j_call: TRBJ1-5; d_call: NA; cdr3_length: 15; v_call: TRBV28; clone_size: many; cdr3_nt: TGTGCCAGCAGTCAAGGGACGGATAGCAATCAGCCCCAGCATTTT; cdr3_aa: CASSQGTDSNQPQHF
j_call: TRBJ1-3; d_call: NA; cdr3_length: 14; v_call: TRBV20-1; clone_size: many; cdr3_nt: TGCAGTGCTAGGCCAAGGGGCCGAGGAAACACCATATATTTT; cdr3_aa: CSARPRGRGNTIYF
j_call: TRBJ1-2; d_call: NA; cdr3_length: 14; v_call: TRBV19; clone_size: many; cdr3_nt: TGTGCCAGTAGTCGCGAGATGTCCGCCTATGGCTACACCTTC; cdr3_aa: CASSREMSAYGYTF
j_call: TRBJ2-7; d_call: TRBD2; cdr3_length: 18; v_call: TRBV20-1; clone_size: many; cdr3_nt: TGCAGTGCTAGAGACCGGGACTACCACGCCCAGAGCCTGCACGAGCAGTACTTC; cdr3_aa: CSARDRDYHAQSLHEQYF
j_call: TRBJ1-2; d_call: NA; cdr3_length: 16; v_call: TRBV13; clone_size: few; cdr3_nt: TGTGCCAGCAGCCGCTTGAATAGACAGGACAACTATGGCTACACCTTC; cdr3_aa: CASSRLNRQDNYGYTF
j_call: TRBJ2-3; d_call: NA; cdr3_length: 19; v_call: TRBV7-3; clone_size: once; cdr3_nt: TGTGCCAGCAGCTTAACCGGGGTGGCGTCGGGAGTGGTGACAGATACGCAGTATTTT; cdr3_aa: CASSLTGVASGVVTDTQYF
j_call: TRBJ2-7; d_call: TRBD2; cdr3_length: 13; v_call: TRBV28; clone_size: many; cdr3_nt: TGTGCCAGCAGTCCAGCGGGAGCTCGGGAGCAGTACTTC; cdr3_aa: CASSPAGAREQYF
j_call: TRBJ1-4; d_call: NA; cdr3_length: 15; v_call: TRBV5-4; clone_size: many; cdr3_nt: TGTGCCAGCAGCTCTCGAAGCGGGACTAATGAAAAACTGTTTTTT; cdr3_aa: CASSSRSGTNEKLFF
j_call: TRBJ2-1; d_call: TRBD1; cdr3_length: 14; v_call: TRBV5-1; clone_size: many; cdr3_nt: TGCGCCAGCAGCATCGGGACAGGGGCTAATGAGCAGTTCTTC; cdr3_aa: CASSIGTGANEQFF
j_call: TRBJ2-3; d_call: NA; cdr3_length: 13; v_call: TRBV5-1; clone_size: NA; cdr3_nt: TGCGCCAGCAGCTTGGACGACGCAGATACGCAGTATTTT; cdr3_aa: CASSLDDADTQYF
j_call: TRBJ2-2; d_call: NA; cdr3_length: 13; v_call: TRBV15; clone_size: many; cdr3_nt: TGTGCCACCAGCAGAGATGAAACCGGGGAGCTGTTTTTT; cdr3_aa: CATSRDETGELFF
j_call: TRBJ2-4; d_call: TRBD2; cdr3_length: 16; v_call: TRBV28; clone_size: many; cdr3_nt: TGTGCCAGCAGTCTCACTAGCGGGAGTGCCGTTGACATTCAGTACTTC; cdr3_aa: CASSLTSGSAVDIQYF
j_call: TRBJ2-7; d_call: NA; cdr3_length: 13; v_call: TRBV2; clone_size: many; cdr3_nt: TGTGCCAGCAGCGAAAAAAGGCTGTACGAGCAGTACTTC; cdr3_aa: CASSEKRLYEQYF
j_call: TRBJ2-1; d_call: NA; cdr3_length: 15; v_call: TRBV27; clone_size: NA; cdr3_nt: TGTGCCAGCAGTGCACTCGCAGGGGCAGGGTATGAGCAGTTCTTC; cdr3_aa: CASSALAGAGYEQFF
j_call: TRBJ1-3; d_call: TRBD1; cdr3_length: 15; v_call: TRBV20-1; clone_size: NA; cdr3_nt: TGCAGTGCTAGATCTGGACAGGGTATTGGAAACACCATATATTTT; cdr3_aa: CSARSGQGIGNTIYF
j_call: TRBJ2-1; d_call: TRBD2; cdr3_length: 16; v_call: TRBV9; clone_size: many; cdr3_nt: TGTGCCAGCAGCGTTTCGACTAGCAATCTTTTCGATGAGCAGTTCTTC; cdr3_aa: CASSVSTSNLFDEQFF
j_call: TRBJ2-5; d_call: NA; cdr3_length: 13; v_call: TRBV4-1; clone_size: many; cdr3_nt: TGCGCCAGCAGCCGAAACACCCAAGAGACCCAGTACTTC; cdr3_aa: CASSRNTQETQYF
j_call: TRBJ1-1; d_call: NA; cdr3_length: 13; v_call: TRBV7-3; clone_size: NA; cdr3_nt: TGTGCCAGCAGCTTAAACGGGGGCACTGAAGCTTTCTTT; cdr3_aa: CASSLNGGTEAFF
j_call: TRBJ2-7; d_call: NA; cdr3_length: 13; v_call: TRBV6-1; clone_size: many; cdr3_nt: TGTGCCACCCGGGACGGATTCTCCTACGAGCAGTACTTC; cdr3_aa: CATRDGFSYEQYF
j_call: TRBJ2-7; d_call: TRBD2; cdr3_length: 13; v_call: TRBV7-9; clone_size: many; cdr3_nt: TGTGCCAGCAGCTGGCGGGAGAACGGCGAGCAGTACTTC; cdr3_aa: CASSWRENGEQYF
j_call: TRBJ2-7; d_call: TRBD2; cdr3_length: 15; v_call: TRBV12-3/TRBV12-4; clone_size: many; cdr3_nt: TGTGCCAGCAGTTTAGAGGCTAGCGGGAGAGGCGAGCAGTACTTC; cdr3_aa: CASSLEASGRGEQYF
j_call: TRBJ1-5; d_call: TRBD1; cdr3_length: 14; v_call: TRBV19; clone_size: many; cdr3_nt: TGTGCCAGTAGTGCTGGGACAGACAATCAGCCCCAGCATTTT; cdr3_aa: CASSAGTDNQPQHF
j_call: TRBJ1-3; d_call: NA; cdr3_length: 16; v_call: TRBV11-2; clone_size: NA; cdr3_nt: TGTGCCAGTAGCGGACGTGCTGGTAACTCTGGAAACACCATATATTTT; cdr3_aa: CASSGRAGNSGNTIYF
j_call: TRBJ2-7; d_call: TRBD2; cdr3_length: 13; v_call: TRBV3-1; clone_size: many; cdr3_nt: TGTGCCAGCAGCCAAGGGACTAGCGGGAGGCAGTACTTC; cdr3_aa: CASSQGTSGRQYF
j_call: TRBJ1-3; d_call: TRBD1; cdr3_length: 15; v_call: TRBV7-2; clone_size: NA; cdr3_nt: TGTGCCAGCAGCTTTGGGACAGGGGCTGGAAACACCATATATTTT; cdr3_aa: CASSFGTGAGNTIYF
j_call: TRBJ2-5; d_call: TRBD2; cdr3_length: 15; v_call: TRBV30; clone_size: many; cdr3_nt: TGTGCCTGGAGGGAACTAGCGGGAGTAAGGGAGACCCAGTACTTC; cdr3_aa: CAWRELAGVRETQYF
j_call: TRBJ1-4; d_call: TRBD1; cdr3_length: 13; v_call: TRBV27; clone_size: many; cdr3_nt: TGTGCCAGCAGTTGGACAGGACGGGAAAAACTGTTTTTT; cdr3_aa: CASSWTGREKLFF
j_call: TRBJ2-3; d_call: TRBD2; cdr3_length: 17; v_call: TRBV28; clone_size: many; cdr3_nt: TGTGCCAGCAGTCCTCACTTTAGCGGGAGCACCCCAGATACGCAGTATTTT; cdr3_aa: CASSPHFSGSTPDTQYF
j_call: TRBJ1-6; d_call: TRBD1; cdr3_length: 17; v_call: TRBV10-3; clone_size: many; cdr3_nt: TGTGCCATCAGTGATTCGCGGACAGGGTCCTATAATTCACCCCTCCACTTT; cdr3_aa: CAISDSRTGSYNSPLHF
j_call: TRBJ1-5; d_call: NA; cdr3_length: 15; v_call: TRBV20-1; clone_size: many; cdr3_nt: TGCAGTGCTAGAGATCGGTCAGGTCCTAATCAGCCCCAGCATTTT; cdr3_aa: CSARDRSGPNQPQHF
j_call: TRBJ2-7; d_call: NA; cdr3_length: 13; v_call: TRBV28; clone_size: many; cdr3_nt: TGTGCCAGCAGGATCCGGGACAACTACGAGCAGTACTTC; cdr3_aa: CASRIRDNYEQYF
j_call: TRBJ2-7; d_call: NA; cdr3_length: 14; v_call: TRBV4-1; clone_size: NA; cdr3_nt: TGCGCCAGCAGCCAAGATGCACTTACCTACGAGCAGTACTTC; cdr3_aa: CASSQDALTYEQYF
j_call: TRBJ2-5; d_call: NA; cdr3_length: 14; v_call: TRBV15; clone_size: many; cdr3_nt: TGTGCCACCAGCAGAGAACGACCGGGGGAGACCCAGTACTTC; cdr3_aa: CATSRERPGETQYF
j_call: TRBJ2-7; d_call: TRBD2; cdr3_length: 15; v_call: TRBV6-1; clone_size: many; cdr3_nt: TGTGCCAGCAGTGAAGCAACTAGCGGGAGGGGAGAGCAGTACTTC; cdr3_aa: CASSEATSGRGEQYF
j_call: TRBJ2-7; d_call: TRBD1; cdr3_length: 17; v_call: TRBV27; clone_size: NA; cdr3_nt: TGTGCCAGCATTGACGGACAGGTGGCGGTCAGCTCCTACGAGCAGTACTTC; cdr3_aa: CASIDGQVAVSSYEQYF
j_call: TRBJ2-6; d_call: TRBD1; cdr3_length: 17; v_call: TRBV19; clone_size: many; cdr3_nt: TGTGCCACCACAGGGCTAGGGGGCGGCTCTGGGGCCAACGTCCTGACTTTC; cdr3_aa: CATTGLGGGSGANVLTF
j_call: TRBJ1-3; d_call: TRBD1; cdr3_length: 17; v_call: TRBV4-2; clone_size: many; cdr3_nt: TGTGCCAGCAGCCAAGGCGGACAGGGGGTATCTGGAAACACCATATATTTT; cdr3_aa: CASSQGGQGVSGNTIYF
j_call: TRBJ2-2; d_call: NA; cdr3_length: 18; v_call: TRBV11-2; clone_size: many; cdr3_nt: TGTGCCAGCAGCTTAGAGGTCCGGGACCGAGAATTCACCGGGGAGCTGTTTTTT; cdr3_aa: CASSLEVRDREFTGELFF
j_call: TRBJ2-7; d_call: NA; cdr3_length: 15; v_call: TRBV5-8; clone_size: many; cdr3_nt: TGTGCCAGCAGCCGATCCGGGACAATAGCCTACGAGCAGTACTTC; cdr3_aa: CASSRSGTIAYEQYF
j_call: TRBJ2-5; d_call: NA; cdr3_length: 16; v_call: TRBV3-1; clone_size: few; cdr3_nt: TGTGCCAGCAGCCAAGATCCTGGACGCCCGGGGGAGACCCAGTACTTC; cdr3_aa: CASSQDPGRPGETQYF
j_call: TRBJ1-1; d_call: NA; cdr3_length: 15; v_call: TRBV30; clone_size: NA; cdr3_nt: TGTGCCTGGAGTATACAGGAAAGGGGGAACACTGAAGCTTTCTTT; cdr3_aa: CAWSIQERGNTEAFF
j_call: TRBJ2-6; d_call: NA; cdr3_length: 13; v_call: TRBV20-1; clone_size: many; cdr3_nt: TGCAGTGCCCCAAGCTCTGGGGCCAACGTCCTGACTTTC; cdr3_aa: CSAPSSGANVLTF